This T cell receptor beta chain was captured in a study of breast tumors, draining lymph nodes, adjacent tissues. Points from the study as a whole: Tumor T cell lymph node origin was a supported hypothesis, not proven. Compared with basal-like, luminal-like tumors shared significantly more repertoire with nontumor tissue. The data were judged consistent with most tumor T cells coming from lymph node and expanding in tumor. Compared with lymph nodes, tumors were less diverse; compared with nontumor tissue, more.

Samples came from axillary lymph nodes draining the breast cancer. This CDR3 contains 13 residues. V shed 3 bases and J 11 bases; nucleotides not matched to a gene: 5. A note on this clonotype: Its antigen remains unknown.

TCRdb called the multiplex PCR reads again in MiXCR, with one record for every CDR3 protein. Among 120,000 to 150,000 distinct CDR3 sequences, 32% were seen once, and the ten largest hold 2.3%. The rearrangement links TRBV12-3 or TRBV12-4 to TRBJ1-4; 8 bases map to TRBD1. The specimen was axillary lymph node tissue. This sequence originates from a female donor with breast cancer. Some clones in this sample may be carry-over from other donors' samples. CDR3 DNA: TGTGCCAGCAGTTTCGACAGGGGTGAGAAACTGTTTTTT. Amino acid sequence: CASSFDRGEKLFF.